This T cell receptor beta chain was identified during a study of blood T cell repertoires in COVID-19. Whole-study context: The samples span acute and convalescent COVID-19 from the United States, Italy and Spain. Sources were T cells, B-cell-depleted T cells, or PBMCs; the material itself was cDNA or gDNA.

In the study's own analysis: Estimates of nucleated cell counts were drawn from the amplification of reference gene primers. Here immunoSEQ multiplex PCR was the method, and the copy in TCRdb shows in-frame clones only, minus some. That table is the source of V, J and clone size, and D and trimming were worked out from the DNA. The table records around 260,000 clones, 83% of them present only once. CDR1 is LNHDA and CDR2 is SQIVND in the germline V gene (reference sequence). The V gene lost 2 bases and the J gene lost 4 bases, with 17 bases spanning the gap. The length of the CDR3 is 16 residues. Sequencing input: peripheral blood. The sequence came from a woman between 45 and 65 years old who had recovered from COVID-19. J is TRBJ1-2 and V is TRBV19, with a possible D match to TRBD1 (6 bases). The DNA of the CDR3 is TGTGCCAGTAGTATAAGACGGACAGCCACTGCCTATGGCTACACCTTC. This encodes CASSIRRTATAYGYTF.